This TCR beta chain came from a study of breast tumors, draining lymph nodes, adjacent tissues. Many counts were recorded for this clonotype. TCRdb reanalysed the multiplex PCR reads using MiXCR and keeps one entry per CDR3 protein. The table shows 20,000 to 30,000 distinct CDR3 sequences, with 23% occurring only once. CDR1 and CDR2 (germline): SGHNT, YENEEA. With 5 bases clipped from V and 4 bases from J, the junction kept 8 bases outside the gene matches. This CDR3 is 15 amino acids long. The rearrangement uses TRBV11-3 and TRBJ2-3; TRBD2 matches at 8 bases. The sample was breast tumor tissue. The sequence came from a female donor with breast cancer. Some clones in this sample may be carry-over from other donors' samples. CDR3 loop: CASSPGLGAADTQYF. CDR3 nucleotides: TGTGCCAGCAGCCCGGGACTAGGGGCGGCAGATACGCAGTATTTT.